Below, 5 T cell receptor beta chains from the same sample are listed, as sequenced in a study of shared clonotypes between healthy human individuals. TCRdb's copy holds only in-frame clones and misses some; the assay was immunoSEQ multiplex PCR. In the table there are about 1,500,000 clones, approximately 97% of which are singletons. The sequencing input was naive CD4+ T cells sorted from blood. The subset denotes: CD45RA+ positively selected. Receptors originate from a man aged 30 to 45 in good health.

J is TRBJ2-7 and V is TRBV9, with TRBD1 matching over 8 bases. Germline V CDR1 and CDR2: SGDLS, YYNGEE. This CDR3 is built from 15 residues. Trimming removed 0 bases from V and 6 bases from J; junction bases left unmatched: 8. In nucleotides, the CDR3 is TGTGCCAGCAGCGTAGGAATACGCGGGACAGGCGAGCAGTACTTC. It translates to CASSVGIRGTGEQYF.

The J gene is TRBJ1-1, the V gene TRBV19, with D unclear. Trimming took 5 bases from V and 0 from J, leaving 10 bases between them. This CDR3 comprises 14 residues. Germline-derived CDR1 and CDR2 are LNHDA and SQIVND (reference sequence). The CDR3 region is CASSLGRMNTEAFF. As DNA, the CDR3 is TGTGCCAGTAGTTTGGGCAGGATGAACACTGAAGCTTTCTTT.

The genes are TRBV7-2 and TRBJ1-5; TRBD1 matches at 9 bases. This CDR3 is 15 amino acids long. CDR1 and CDR2 from the germline V gene are SGHTA and FQGNSA. V lost 4 bases to trimming and J lost 4 bases; unmatched junction nucleotides: 5. CDR3 protein: CASSYRGLGNQPQHF. The CDR3 DNA is TGTGCCAGCAGCTACAGGGGGCTTGGGAATCAGCCCCAGCATTTT.

This clone was found once. This CDR3 is CASSPRSREQYF. The CDR3 nucleotides are TGTGCCAGCAGCCCCAGAAGTAGGGAGCAGTACTTC. The gene calls are TRBV7-9 and TRBJ2-7; D is undetermined. CDR1 is SEHNR and CDR2 is FQNEAQ in the germline V gene (reference sequence). The V end lost 5 bases, the J end lost 7 bases, and 12 bases lay between the germline ends. The CDR3 spans 12 residues. Filled out from reference TRBV7-9 and TRBJ2-7, the complete variable domain reads DTGVSQNPRHKITKRGQNVTFRCDPISEHNRLYWYRQTLGQGPEFLTYFQNEAQLEKSRLLSDRFSAERPKGSFSTLEIQRTEQGDSAMYLCASSPRSREQYFGPGTRLTVT.

In the case of this clone: A read error may produce the germline difference seen at one junction end. This chain uses TRBV5-1 with TRBJ2-7; maybe TRBD2 (5 bases). Per the germline V gene, CDR1 is SGHRS and CDR2 is YFSETQ. The CDR3 sequence is 14 residues long. This CDR3 reads CASSPTSPSSEQYF. DNA for the CDR3: TGCGCCAGCAGCCCTACTAGTCCCTCCTCCGAGCAGTACTTC.